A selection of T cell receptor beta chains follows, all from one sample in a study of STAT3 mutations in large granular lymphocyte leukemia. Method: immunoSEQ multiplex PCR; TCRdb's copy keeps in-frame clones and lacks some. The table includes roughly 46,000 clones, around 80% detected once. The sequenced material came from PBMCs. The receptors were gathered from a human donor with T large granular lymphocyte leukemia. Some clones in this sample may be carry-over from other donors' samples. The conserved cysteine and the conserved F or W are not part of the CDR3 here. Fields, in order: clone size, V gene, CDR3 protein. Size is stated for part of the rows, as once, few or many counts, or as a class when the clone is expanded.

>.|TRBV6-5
ASRAQGDTIY
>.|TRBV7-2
ASSPDRAYEQY
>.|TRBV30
AWTSRGTGELF
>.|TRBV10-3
ATTDRNTEAF
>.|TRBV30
AWSVGPNTDTQY
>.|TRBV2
ASSDMRVADTQY
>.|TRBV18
ASSPKRGGIQDTQY
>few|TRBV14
ASSQDPGGNEKLF
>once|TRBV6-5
ASSYSRTGAYEQY
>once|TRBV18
ASSPDGNSNQPQH
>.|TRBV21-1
ASSEDSTPTWIVPNYGYT
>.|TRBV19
ASSKVNQPQH
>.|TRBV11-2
ASNQGATNEKLF
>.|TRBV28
ASSSAKNTEAF
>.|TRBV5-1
ASSLISGGSTDTQY
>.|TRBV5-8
ASIRTGTNEKLF
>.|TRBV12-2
ASRFSGGDLYSNQPQH
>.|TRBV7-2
ASSLRQGDEQF
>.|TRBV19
ASSPTGGSYEQY
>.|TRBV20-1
SARGGGTQY
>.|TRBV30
ACMDRGSFLGETQY
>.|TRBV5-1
ASSSGGVRGEQY
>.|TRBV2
ASSEVRDSPLH
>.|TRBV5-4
ASSLARGRETQY
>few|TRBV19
ASRQGNQPQH
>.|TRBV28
ASRSGQGTPHEQY
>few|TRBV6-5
ASSYSFTATNEKLF
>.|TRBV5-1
ASSLDRALTDTQY
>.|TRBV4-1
ASSQDRARGQPQH
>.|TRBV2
ASRAVGNEQF
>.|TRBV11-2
ASLGTADEAF
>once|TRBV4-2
ASSQSGWRGANYGYT
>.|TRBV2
ASRLWGNTDTQY
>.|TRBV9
ASSFQRDGDSPLH
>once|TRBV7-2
ASSLGSSYGYT
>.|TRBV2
ASSEQGVGQPQH
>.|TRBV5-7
ASSKPLQGTNTEAF
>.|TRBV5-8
ASSADPTDEGDTQY
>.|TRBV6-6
ASSHGGAGNEQF
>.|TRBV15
ATSLGQGGSPLH
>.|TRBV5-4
ASSPLAGDQETQY
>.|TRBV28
ASSLFQSNQPQH
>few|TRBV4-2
ASSQELRGQAIQQF
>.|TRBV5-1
ASSLAGTDTQY
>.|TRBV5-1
ASSFWTTTYEQY
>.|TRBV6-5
ASSYFLAGGPTQLF
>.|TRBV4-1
ASSQAVSEGNQPQH
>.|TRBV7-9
ASSFRRAAGGVVNEQF
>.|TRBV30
AWSIIQGNGYT
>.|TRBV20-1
SANADGYT
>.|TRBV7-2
ASSSGQGARPIY
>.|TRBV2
ASILTGDGYT
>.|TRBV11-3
ASSLGGAGELF
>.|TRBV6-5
ASSSGQWGPRSPLH
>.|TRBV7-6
ASSSPNTEAF
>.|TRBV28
ASSQSGTDGSPLH
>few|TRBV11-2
ASRSRQAWNTEAF
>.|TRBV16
ASSTLAGGQETQY
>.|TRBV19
ASSIVGEGAAF